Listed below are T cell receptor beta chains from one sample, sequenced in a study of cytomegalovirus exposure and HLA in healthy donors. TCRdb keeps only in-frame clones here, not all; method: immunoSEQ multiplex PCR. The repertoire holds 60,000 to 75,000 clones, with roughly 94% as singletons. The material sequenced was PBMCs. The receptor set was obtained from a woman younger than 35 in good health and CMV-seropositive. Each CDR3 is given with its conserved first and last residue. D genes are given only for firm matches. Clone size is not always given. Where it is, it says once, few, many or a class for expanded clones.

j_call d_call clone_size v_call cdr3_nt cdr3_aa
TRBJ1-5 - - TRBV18 TGTGCCAGCTCACCTGCAGCGGGGGAAGGTCAGCCCCAGCATTTT CASSPAAGEGQPQHF
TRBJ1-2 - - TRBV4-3 TGCGCCAGCAGCCAAGACCCCGAGCAGGCTGGCTACACCTTC CASSQDPEQAGYTF
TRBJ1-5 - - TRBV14 TGTGCCCCCGCCGTCAGACTCCCGGTAGGTCAGCCCCAGCATTTT CAPAVRLPVGQPQHF
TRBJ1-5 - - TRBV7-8 TGTGCCAGCAGCTTTACACAGGGCCAGCCCCAGCATTTT CASSFTQGQPQHF
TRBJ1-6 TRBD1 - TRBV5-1 TGCGCCAGCAGCCATGGACAGGGTGGTTCACCCCTCCACTTT CASSHGQGGSPLHF
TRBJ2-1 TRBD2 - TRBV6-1 TGTGCCAGCAGTGAGACCCAGCGGGGGAGTAATGAGCAGTTCTTC CASSETQRGSNEQFF
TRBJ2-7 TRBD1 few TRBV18 TGTGCCAGCTCACCGGGACAGGGGGACGAGCAGTACTTC CASSPGQGDEQYF
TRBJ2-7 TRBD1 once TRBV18 TGTGCCAGCTCAGGAAGCCAGGGACAGGGGGCTAAAGCCTACGAGCAGTACTTC CASSGSQGQGAKAYEQYF
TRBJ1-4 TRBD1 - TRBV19 TGTGCCAGTGGTAGGGGGCTGGGTGAAAAACTGTTTTTT CASGRGLGEKLFF
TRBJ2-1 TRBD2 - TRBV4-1 TGCGCCAGCAGCCAAGATGGGGCGGGCGGGGGAGGCAATGAGCAGTTCTTC CASSQDGAGGGGNEQFF
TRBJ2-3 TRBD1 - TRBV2 TGTGCCAGCAGTGTTTCAGTTGACAGGGAAAGCACAGATACGCAGTATTTT CASSVSVDRESTDTQYF
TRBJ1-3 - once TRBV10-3 TGTGCCATCACCGCGAACTCTGGAAACACCATATATTTT CAITANSGNTIYF
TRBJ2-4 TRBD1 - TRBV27 TGTGCCAGCAGTTTATCGGGACAGGGAAACATTCAGTACTTC CASSLSGQGNIQYF
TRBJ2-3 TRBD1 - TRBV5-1 TGCGCCAGCAGCTTGGTAGGGGACAGTTCGACAGATACGCAGTATTTT CASSLVGDSSTDTQYF
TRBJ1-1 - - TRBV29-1 TGCAGCGTTGCTAACGGGTGGAACACTGAAGCTTTCTTT CSVANGWNTEAFF
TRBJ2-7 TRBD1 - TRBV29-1 TGCAGGGACGGAGGACAGGACCGCTCCTACGAGCAGTACTTC CRDGGQDRSYEQYF
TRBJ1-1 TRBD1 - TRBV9 TGTGCCAGCAGCGCGAGCCCACAGGGGTACACTGAAGCTTTCTTT CASSASPQGYTEAFF
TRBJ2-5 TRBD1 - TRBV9 TGTGCCAGCAGCACAGCCGGGACAGAAGAGACCCAGTACTTC CASSTAGTEETQYF
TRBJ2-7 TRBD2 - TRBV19 TGTGCCAGTAGTGTCCTCCGCGGGACTAGCGGGGGCTCCTACGAGCAGTACTTC CASSVLRGTSGGSYEQYF
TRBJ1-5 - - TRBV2 TGTGCCAGCAGTTCCACAGGGAAAAATCAGCCCCAGCATTTT CASSSTGKNQPQHF
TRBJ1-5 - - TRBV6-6 TGTGCCAGCAGTATACAGGGTTGGGAACAGCCCCAGCATTTT CASSIQGWEQPQHF
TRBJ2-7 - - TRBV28 TGTGCCAGCAGTTGGGGGCGGCGGGCCGAGCAGTACTTC CASSWGRRAEQYF
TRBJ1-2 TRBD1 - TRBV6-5 TGTGCCAGCAGCCGACAGGGGCTAACCTATGGCTACACCTTC CASSRQGLTYGYTF
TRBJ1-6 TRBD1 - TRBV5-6 TGTGCCAGCAGCGGAGCCGGGACAGATTCCTATAATTCACCCCTCCACTTT CASSGAGTDSYNSPLHF
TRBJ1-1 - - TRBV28 TGTGCCAGCGGGGCCGGGAACACTGAAGCTTTCTTT CASGAGNTEAFF
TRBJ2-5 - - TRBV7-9 TGTGCCAGCAGCTCCAGAATAGGAGGGGAGACCCAGTACTTC CASSSRIGGETQYF